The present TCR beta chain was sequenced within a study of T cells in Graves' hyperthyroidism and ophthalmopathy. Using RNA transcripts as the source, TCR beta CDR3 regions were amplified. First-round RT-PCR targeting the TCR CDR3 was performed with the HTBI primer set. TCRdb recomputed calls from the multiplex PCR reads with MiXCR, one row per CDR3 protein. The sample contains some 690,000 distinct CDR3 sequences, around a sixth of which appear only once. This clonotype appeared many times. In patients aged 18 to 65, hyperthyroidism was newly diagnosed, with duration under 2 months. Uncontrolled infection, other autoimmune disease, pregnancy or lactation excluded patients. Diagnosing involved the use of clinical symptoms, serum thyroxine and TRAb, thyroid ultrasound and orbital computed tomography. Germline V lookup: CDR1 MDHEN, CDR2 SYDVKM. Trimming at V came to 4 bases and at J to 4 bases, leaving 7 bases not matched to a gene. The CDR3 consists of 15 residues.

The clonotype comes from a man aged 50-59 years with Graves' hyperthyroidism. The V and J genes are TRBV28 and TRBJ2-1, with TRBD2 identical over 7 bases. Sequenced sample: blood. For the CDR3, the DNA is TGTGCCAGCAGTTGGGAGGGGAGAAGGTACAATGAGCAGTTCTTC. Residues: CASSWEGRRYNEQFF.